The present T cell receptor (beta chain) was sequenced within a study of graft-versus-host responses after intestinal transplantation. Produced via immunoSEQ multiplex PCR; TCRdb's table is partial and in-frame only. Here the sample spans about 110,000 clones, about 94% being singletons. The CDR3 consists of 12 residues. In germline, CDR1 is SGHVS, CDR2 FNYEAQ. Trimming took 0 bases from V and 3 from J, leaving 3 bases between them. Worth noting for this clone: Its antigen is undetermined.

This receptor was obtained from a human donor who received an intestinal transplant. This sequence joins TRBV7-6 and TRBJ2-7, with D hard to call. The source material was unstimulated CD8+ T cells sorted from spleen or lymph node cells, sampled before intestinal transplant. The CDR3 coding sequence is TGTGCCAGCAGCTTAGCAGACTACGAGCAGTACTTC. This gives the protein CASSLADYEQYF.